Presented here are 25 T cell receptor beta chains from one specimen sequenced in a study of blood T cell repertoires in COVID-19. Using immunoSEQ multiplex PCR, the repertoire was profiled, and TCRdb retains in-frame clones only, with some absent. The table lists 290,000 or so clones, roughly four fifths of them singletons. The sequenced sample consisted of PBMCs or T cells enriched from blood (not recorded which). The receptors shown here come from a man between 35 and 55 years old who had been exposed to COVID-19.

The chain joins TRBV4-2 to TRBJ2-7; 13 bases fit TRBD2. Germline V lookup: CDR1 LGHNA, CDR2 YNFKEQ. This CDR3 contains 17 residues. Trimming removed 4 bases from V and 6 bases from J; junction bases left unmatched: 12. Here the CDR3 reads CASSPELAGGPEGEQYF. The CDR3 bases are TGTGCCAGCAGCCCGGAACTAGCGGGAGGGCCGGAGGGCGAGCAGTACTTC.

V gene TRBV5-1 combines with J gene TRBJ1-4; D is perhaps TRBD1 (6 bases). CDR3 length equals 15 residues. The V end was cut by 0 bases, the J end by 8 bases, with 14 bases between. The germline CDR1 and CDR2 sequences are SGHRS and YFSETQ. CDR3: CASSLGQAAGEKLFF. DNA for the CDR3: TGCGCCAGCAGCTTGGGACAGGCGGCAGGGGAAAAACTGTTTTTT.

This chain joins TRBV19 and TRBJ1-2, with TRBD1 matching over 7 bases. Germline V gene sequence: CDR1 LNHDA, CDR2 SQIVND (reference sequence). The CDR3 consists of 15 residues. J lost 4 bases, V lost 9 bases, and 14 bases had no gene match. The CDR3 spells CASRDSPQYTYGYTF. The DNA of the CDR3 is TGTGCCAGCAGGGACAGCCCACAATATACCTATGGCTACACCTTC.

CDR3 DNA: TGCAGCGTTGGGGGACTAGCGGGGGTAAACACCGGGGAGCTGTTTTTT. It translates to CSVGGLAGVNTGELFF. The chain uses TRBV29-1 and TRBJ2-2, with 14 bases aligning to TRBD2. Trimming cost V 4 bases and J 2 bases; bases outside gene matches: 3. The length of the CDR3 is 16 residues. CDR1 and CDR2 from the germline V gene are SQVTM and ANQGSEA.

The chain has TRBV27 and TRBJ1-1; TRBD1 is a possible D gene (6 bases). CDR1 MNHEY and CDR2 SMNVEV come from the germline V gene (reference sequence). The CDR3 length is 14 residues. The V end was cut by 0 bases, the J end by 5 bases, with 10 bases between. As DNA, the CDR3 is TGTGCCAGCAGTTTATCGGGGGCATGGACTGAAGCTTTCTTT. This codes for CASSLSGAWTEAFF.

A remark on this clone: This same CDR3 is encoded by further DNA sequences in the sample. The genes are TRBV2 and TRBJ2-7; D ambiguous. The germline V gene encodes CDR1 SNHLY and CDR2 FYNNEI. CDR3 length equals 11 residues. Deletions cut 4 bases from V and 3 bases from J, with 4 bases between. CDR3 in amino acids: CASSADYEQYF. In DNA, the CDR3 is TGTGCCAGCAGTGCAGACTACGAGCAGTACTTC.

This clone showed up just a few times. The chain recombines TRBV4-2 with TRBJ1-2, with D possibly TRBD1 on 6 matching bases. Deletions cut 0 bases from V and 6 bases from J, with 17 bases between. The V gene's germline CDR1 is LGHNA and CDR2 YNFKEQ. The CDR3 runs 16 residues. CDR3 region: CASSQDQQGILHGYTF. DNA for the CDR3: TGTGCCAGCAGCCAAGATCAGCAGGGGATCCTCCATGGCTACACCTTC.

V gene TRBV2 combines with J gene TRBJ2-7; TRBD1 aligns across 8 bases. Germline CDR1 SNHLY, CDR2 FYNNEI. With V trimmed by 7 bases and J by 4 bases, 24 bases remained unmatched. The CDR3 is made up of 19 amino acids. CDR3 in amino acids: CASKPRGQGYSGANYEQYF. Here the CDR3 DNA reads TGTGCCAGCAAACCCCGAGGACAGGGATATTCGGGAGCTAATTACGAGCAGTACTTC.

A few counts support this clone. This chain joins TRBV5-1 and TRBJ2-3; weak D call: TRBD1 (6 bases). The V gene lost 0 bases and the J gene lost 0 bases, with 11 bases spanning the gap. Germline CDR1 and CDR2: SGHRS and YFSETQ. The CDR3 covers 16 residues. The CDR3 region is CASSLAGTPSTDTQYF. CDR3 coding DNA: TGCGCCAGCAGCTTGGCCGGGACACCTAGCACAGATACGCAGTATTTT.

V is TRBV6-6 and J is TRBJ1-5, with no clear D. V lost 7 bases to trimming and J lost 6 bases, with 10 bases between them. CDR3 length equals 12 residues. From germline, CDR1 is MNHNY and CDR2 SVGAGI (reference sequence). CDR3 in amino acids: CASNPPRQPQHF. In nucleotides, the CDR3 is TGTGCCAGCAATCCTCCGCGTCAGCCCCAGCATTTT.

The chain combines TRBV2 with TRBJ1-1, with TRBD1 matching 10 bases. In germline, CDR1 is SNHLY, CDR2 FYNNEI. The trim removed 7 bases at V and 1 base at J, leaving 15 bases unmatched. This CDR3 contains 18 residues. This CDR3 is CASNDRGLFFGRNTEAFF. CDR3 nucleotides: TGTGCCAGCAACGACAGGGGGCTATTTTTTGGTAGGAACACTGAAGCTTTCTTT.

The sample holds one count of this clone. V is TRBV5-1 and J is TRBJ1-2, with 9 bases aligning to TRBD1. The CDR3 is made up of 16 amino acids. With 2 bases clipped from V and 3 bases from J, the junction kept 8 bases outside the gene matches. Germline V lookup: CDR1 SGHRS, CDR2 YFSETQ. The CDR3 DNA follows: TGCGCCAGCAGCTTCCGCGGACAGGGGATAGACTATGGCTACACCTTC. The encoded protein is CASSFRGQGIDYGYTF.

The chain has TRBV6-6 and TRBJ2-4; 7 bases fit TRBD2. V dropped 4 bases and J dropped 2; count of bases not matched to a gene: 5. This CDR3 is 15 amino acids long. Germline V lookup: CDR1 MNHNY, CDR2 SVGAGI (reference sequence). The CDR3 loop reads CASSSSGETKNIQYF. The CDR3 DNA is TGTGCCAGCAGTTCTAGCGGAGAGACCAAAAACATTCAGTACTTC.

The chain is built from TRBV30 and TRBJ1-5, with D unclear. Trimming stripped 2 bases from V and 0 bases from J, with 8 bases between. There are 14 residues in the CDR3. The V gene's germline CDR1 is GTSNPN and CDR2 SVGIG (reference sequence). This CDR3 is CAWSQLVSNQPQHF. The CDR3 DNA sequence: TGTGCCTGGAGTCAACTGGTTAGCAATCAGCCCCAGCATTTT.

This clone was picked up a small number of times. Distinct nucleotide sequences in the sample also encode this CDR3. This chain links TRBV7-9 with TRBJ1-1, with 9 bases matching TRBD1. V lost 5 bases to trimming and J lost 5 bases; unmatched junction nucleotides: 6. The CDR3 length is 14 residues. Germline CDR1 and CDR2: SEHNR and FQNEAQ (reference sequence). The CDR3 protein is CASSPGQGLTEAFF. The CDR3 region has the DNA TGTGCCAGCAGCCCCGGACAGGGGCTTACTGAAGCTTTCTTT. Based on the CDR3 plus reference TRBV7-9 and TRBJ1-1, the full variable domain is DTGVSQNPRHKITKRGQNVTFRCDPISEHNRLYWYRQTLGQGPEFLTYFQNEAQLEKSRLLSDRFSAERPKGSFSTLEIQRTEQGDSAMYLCASSPGQGLTEAFFGQGTRLTVV.

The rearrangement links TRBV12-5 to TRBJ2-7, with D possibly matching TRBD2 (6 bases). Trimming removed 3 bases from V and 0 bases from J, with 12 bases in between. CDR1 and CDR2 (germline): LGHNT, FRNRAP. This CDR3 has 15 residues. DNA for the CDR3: TGTGCTAGTGGTTTTAGTAGCGGAAGCTCCTACGAGCAGTACTTC. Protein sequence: CASGFSSGSSYEQYF.

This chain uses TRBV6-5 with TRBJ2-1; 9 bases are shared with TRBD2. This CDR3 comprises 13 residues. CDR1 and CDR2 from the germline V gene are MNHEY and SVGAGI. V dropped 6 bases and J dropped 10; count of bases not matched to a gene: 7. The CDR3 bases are TGTGCCAGCAGCCTTGCGGGAGGGCGAGAGCAGTTCTTC. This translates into CASSLAGGREQFF.

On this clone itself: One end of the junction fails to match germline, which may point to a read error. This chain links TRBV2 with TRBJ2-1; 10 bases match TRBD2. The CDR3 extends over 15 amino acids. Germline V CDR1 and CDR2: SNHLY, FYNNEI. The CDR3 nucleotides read TGTGCCAGCAGTAAAGCGGGAGGGCCCCTCGATGAGCAGTTCTTC. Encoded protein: CASSKAGGPLDEQFF.

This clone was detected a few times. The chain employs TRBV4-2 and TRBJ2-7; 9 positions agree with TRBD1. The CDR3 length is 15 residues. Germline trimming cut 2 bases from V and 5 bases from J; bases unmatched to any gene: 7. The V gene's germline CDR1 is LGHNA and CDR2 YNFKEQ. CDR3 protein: CASSQTGTGLNEQYF. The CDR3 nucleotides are TGTGCCAGCAGCCAAACCGGGACAGGGCTAAACGAGCAGTACTTC.

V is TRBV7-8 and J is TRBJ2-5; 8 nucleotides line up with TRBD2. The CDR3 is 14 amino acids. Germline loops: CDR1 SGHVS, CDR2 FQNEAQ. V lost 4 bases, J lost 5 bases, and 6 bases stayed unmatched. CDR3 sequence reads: CASSYPGLGETQYF. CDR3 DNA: TGTGCCAGCAGCTACCCGGGACTAGGGGAGACCCAGTACTTC.

The CDR3 protein is CASSLPTRSADTQYF. CDR3 DNA: TGTGCCAGCAGTTTACCGACTAGATCCGCAGATACGCAGTATTTT. V is TRBV28 and J is TRBJ2-3, with TRBD2 as a possible D gene (6 bases). This CDR3 has 15 residues. Between the trimmed V and J ends, which lost 2 bases and 4 bases, there was a span of 13 bases. Germline assignment: CDR1 MDHEN and CDR2 SYDVKM.

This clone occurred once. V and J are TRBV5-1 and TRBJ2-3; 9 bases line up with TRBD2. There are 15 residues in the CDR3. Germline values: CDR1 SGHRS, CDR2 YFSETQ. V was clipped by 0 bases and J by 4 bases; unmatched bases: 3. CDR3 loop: CASSLVAGVSDTQYF. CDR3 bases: TGCGCCAGCAGCTTGGTAGCGGGAGTCTCAGATACGCAGTATTTT.

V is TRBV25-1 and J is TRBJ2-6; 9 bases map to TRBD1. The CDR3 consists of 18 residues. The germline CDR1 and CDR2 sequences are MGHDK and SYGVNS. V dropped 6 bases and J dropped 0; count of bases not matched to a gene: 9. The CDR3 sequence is CASRGYGTGLSGANVLTF. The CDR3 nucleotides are TGTGCCAGCAGAGGTTACGGGACAGGGCTCTCTGGGGCCAACGTCCTGACTTTC.

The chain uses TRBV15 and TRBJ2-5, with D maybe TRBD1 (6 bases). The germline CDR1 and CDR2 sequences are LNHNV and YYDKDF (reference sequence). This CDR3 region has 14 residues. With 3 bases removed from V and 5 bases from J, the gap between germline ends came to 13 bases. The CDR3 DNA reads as TGTGCCACCAGCAGGGACAGCCCATTGGAGACCCAGTACTTC. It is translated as CATSRDSPLETQYF.

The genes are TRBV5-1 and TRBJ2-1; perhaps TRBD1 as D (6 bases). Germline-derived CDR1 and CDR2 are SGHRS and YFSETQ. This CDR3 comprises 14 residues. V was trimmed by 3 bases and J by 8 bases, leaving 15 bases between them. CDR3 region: CASSSWTAADEQFF. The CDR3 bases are TGCGCCAGCAGCTCCTGGACAGCCGCCGATGAGCAGTTCTTC.